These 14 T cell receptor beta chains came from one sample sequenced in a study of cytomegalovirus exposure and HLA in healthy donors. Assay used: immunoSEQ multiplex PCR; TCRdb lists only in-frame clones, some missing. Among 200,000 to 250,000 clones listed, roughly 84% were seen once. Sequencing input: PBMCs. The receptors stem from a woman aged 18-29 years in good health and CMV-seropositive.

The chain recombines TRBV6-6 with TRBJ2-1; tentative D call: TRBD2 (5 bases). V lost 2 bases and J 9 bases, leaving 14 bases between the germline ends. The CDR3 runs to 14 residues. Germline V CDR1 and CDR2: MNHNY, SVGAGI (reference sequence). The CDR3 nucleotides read TGTGCCAGCAGTTACGCCAATACCGGAGGTGAGCAGTTCTTC. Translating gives CASSYANTGGEQFF.

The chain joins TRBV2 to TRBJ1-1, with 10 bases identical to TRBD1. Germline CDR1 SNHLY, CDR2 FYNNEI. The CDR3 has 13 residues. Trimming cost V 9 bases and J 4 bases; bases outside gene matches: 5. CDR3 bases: TGTGCCAGGATTGGGACAGGGGTCACTGAAGCTTTCTTT. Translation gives CARIGTGVTEAFF. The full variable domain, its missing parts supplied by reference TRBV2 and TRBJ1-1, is EPEVTQTPSHQVTQMGQEVILRCVPISNHLYFYWYRQILGQKVEFLVSFYNNEISEKSEIFDDQFSVERPDGSNFTLKIRSTKLEDSAMYFCARIGTGVTEAFFGQGTRLTVV.

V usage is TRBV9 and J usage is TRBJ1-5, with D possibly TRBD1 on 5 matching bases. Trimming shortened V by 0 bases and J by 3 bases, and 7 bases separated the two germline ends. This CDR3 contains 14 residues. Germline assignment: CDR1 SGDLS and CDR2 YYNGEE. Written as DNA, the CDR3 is TGTGCCAGCAGCGTAGGGGGGGTCAATCAGCCCCAGCATTTT. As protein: CASSVGGVNQPQHF.

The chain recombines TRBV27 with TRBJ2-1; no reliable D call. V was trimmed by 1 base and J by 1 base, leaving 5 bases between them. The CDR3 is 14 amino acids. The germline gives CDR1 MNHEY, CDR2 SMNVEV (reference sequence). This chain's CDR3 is CASSLFGSYNEQFF. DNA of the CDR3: TGTGCCAGCAGTTTATTCGGTTCCTACAATGAGCAGTTCTTC.

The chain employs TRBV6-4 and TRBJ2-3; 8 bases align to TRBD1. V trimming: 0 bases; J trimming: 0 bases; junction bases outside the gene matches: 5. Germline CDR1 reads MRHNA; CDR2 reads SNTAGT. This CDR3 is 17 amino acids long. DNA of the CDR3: TGTGCCAGCAGTGACTCGAGTCAGGGGGCTAGCACAGATACGCAGTATTTT. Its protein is CASSDSSQGASTDTQYF.

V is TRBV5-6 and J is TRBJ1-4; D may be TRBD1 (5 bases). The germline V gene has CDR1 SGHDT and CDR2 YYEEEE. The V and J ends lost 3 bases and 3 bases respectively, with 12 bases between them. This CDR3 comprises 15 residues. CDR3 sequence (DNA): TGTGCCAGCAGCTCGCCAGGGTGGTCTAATGAAAAACTGTTTTTT. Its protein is CASSSPGWSNEKLFF.

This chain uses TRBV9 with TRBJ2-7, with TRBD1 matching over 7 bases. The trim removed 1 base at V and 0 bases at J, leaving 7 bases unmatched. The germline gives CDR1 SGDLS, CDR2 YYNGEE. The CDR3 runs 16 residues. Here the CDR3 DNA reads TGTGCCAGCAGCGTATCGACAGGGCTTCGCTCCTACGAGCAGTACTTC. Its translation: CASSVSTGLRSYEQYF.

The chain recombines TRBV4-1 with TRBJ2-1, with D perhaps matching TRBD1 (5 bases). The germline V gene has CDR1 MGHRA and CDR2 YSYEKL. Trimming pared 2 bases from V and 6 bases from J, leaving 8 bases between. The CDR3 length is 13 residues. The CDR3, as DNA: TGCGCCAGCAGCCAATTCAGGGTCAATGAGCAGTTCTTC. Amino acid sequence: CASSQFRVNEQFF.

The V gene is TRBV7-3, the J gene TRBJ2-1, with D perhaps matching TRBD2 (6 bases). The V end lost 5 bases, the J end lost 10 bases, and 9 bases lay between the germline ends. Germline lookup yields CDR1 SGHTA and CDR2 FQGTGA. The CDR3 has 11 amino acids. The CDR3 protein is CASSASGEQFF. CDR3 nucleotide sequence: TGTGCCAGCAGCGCCAGCGGGGAGCAGTTCTTC.

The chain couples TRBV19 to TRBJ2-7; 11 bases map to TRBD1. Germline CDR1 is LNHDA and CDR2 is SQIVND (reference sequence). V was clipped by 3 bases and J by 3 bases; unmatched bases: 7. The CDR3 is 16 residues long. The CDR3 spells CASSMGLGTGGYEQYF. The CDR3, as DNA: TGTGCCAGTAGTATGGGATTGGGGACAGGGGGCTACGAGCAGTACTTC. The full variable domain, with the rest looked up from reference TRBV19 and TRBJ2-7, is DGGITQSPKYLFRKEGQNVTLSCEQNLNHDAMYWYRQDPGQGLRLIYYSQIVNDFQKGDIAEGYSVSREKKESFPLTVTSAQKNPTAFYLCASSMGLGTGGYEQYFGPGTRLTVT.

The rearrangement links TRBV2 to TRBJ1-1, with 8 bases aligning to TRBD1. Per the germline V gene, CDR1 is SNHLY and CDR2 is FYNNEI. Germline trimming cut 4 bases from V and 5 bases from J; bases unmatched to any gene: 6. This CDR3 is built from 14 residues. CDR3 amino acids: CASSGGQGGTEAFF. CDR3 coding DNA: TGTGCCAGCAGTGGAGGACAGGGAGGGACTGAAGCTTTCTTT.

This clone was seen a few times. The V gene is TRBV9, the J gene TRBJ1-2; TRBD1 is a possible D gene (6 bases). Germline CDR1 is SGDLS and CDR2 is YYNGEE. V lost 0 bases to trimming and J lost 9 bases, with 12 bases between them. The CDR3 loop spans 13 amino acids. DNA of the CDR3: TGTGCCAGCAGCGTAGAGGGGACAAGGAGCTACACCTTC. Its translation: CASSVEGTRSYTF.

The CDR3 sequence is CASSFEEGQGSLNEKLFF. CDR3 nucleotides: TGTGCCAGCAGTTTCGAGGAGGGACAGGGTTCGCTCAATGAAAAACTGTTTTTT. V and J are TRBV28 and TRBJ1-4; 9 bases line up with TRBD1. Looked up from germline, CDR1 is MDHEN and CDR2 is SYDVKM. This CDR3 has 18 amino acids. The J segment lost 5 bases and the V segment lost 3 bases, leaving 13 bases of the junction unmatched.

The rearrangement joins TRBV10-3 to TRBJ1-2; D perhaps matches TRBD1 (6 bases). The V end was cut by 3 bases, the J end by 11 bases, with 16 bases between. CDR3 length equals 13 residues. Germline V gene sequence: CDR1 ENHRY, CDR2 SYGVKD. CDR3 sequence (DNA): TGTGCCATCAGTGAACAGGGACACCCAACGTACACCTTC. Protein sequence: CAISEQGHPTYTF.